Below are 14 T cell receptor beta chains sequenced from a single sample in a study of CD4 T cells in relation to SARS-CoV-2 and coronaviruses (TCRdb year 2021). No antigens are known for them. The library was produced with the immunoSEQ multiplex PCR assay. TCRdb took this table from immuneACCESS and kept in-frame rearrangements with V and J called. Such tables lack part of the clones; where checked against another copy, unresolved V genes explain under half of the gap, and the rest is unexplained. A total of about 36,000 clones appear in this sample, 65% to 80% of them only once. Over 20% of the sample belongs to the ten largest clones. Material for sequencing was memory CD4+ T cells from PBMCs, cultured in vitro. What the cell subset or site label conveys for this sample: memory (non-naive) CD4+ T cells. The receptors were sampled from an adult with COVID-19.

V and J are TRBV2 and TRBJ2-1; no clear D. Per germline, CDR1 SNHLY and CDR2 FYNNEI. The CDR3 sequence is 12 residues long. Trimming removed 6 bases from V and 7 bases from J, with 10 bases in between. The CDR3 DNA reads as TGTGCCAGCAGCGCCGACATTAATGAGCAGTTCTTC. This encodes CASSADINEQFF.

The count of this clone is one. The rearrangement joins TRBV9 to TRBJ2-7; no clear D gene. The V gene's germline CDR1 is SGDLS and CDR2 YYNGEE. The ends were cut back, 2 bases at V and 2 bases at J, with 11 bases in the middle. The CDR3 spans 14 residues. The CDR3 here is CASSVTSTTYEQYF. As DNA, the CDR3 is TGTGCCAGCAGCGTTACAAGCACAACCTACGAGCAGTACTTC. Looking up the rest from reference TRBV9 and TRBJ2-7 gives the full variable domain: DSGVTQTPKHLITATGQRVTLRCSPRSGDLSVYWYQQSLDQGLQFLIQYYNGEERAKGNILERFSAQQFPDLHSELNLSSLELGDSALYFCASSVTSTTYEQYFGPGTRLTVT.

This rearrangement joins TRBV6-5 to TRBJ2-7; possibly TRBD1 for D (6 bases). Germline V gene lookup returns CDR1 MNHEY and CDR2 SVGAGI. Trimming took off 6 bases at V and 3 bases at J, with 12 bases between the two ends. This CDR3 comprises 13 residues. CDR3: CASRQRQDYEQYF. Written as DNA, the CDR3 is TGTGCCAGCAGACAGAGACAGGACTACGAGCAGTACTTC.

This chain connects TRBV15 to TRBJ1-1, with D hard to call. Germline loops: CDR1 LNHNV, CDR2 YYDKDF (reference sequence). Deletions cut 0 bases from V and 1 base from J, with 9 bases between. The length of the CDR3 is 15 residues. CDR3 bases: TGTGCCACCAGCAGAGACACTCGATGGAACACTGAAGCTTTCTTT. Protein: CATSRDTRWNTEAFF.

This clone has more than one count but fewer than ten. The CDR3 loop reads CASSTSGRGSSYNEQFF. The CDR3 DNA follows: TGTGCCAGTAGTACATCCGGGCGGGGAAGCTCCTACAATGAGCAGTTCTTC. V is TRBV19 and J is TRBJ2-1; D is perhaps TRBD2 (6 bases). V was trimmed by 4 bases and J by 0 bases, leaving 16 bases between them. The CDR3 is 17 residues long. Looked up from germline, CDR1 is LNHDA and CDR2 is SQIVND (reference sequence).

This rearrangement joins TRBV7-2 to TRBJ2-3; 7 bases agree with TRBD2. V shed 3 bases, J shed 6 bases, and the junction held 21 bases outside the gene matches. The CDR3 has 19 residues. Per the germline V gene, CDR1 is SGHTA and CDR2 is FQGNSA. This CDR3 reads CASSLRGSAGARFRDTQYF. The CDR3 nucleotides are TGTGCCAGCAGCTTGAGGGGTTCCGCGGGAGCAAGATTTAGGGATACGCAGTATTTT.

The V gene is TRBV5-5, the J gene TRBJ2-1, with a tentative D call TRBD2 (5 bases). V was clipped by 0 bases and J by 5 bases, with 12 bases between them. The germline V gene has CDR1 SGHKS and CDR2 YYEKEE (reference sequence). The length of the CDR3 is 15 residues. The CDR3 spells CASSLGSAVHNEQFF. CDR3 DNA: TGTGCCAGCAGCTTGGGATCAGCGGTCCACAATGAGCAGTTCTTC.

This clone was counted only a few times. In DNA, the CDR3 is TGCGCCAGCAGCGAACAGGGGGTCGACGAGCAGTACTTC. Protein sequence: CASSEQGVDEQYF. The V gene is TRBV5-1, the J gene TRBJ2-7; 8 bases align to TRBD1. The germline gives CDR1 SGHRS, CDR2 YFSETQ. J was trimmed by 5 bases and V by 4 bases; bases with no gene match: 5. This CDR3 comprises 13 residues. The variable domain in full, with the rest retrieved from reference TRBV5-1 and TRBJ2-7, is KAGVTQTPRYLIKTRGQQVTLSCSPISGHRSVSWYQQTPGQGLQFLFEYFSETQRNKGNFPGRFSGRQFSNSRSEMNVSTLELGDSALYLCASSEQGVDEQYFGPGTRLTVT.

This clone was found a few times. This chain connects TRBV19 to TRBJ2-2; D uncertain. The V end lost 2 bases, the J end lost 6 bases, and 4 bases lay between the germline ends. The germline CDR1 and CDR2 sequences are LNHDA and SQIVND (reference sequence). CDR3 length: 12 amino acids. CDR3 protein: CASSIRPGELFF. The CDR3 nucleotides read TGTGCCAGTAGTATAAGACCCGGGGAGCTGTTTTTT.

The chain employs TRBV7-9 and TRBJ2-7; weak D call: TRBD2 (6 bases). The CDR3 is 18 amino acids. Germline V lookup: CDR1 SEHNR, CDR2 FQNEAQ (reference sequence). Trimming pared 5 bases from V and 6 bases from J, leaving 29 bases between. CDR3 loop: CASSLPTQWGGDPPEQYF. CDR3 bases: TGTGCCAGCAGCCTTCCTACTCAGTGGGGCGGGGACCCACCCGAGCAGTACTTC. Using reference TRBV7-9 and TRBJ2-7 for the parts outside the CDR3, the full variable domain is DTGVSQNPRHKITKRGQNVTFRCDPISEHNRLYWYRQTLGQGPEFLTYFQNEAQLEKSRLLSDRFSAERPKGSFSTLEIQRTEQGDSAMYLCASSLPTQWGGDPPEQYFGPGTRLTVT.

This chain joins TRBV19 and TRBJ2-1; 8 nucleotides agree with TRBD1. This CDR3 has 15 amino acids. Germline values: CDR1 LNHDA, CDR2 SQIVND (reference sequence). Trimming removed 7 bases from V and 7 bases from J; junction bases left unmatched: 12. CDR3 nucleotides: TGTGCCAGTAAGACGACAGGGGCGGAATGGAATGAGCAGTTCTTC. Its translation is CASKTTGAEWNEQFF. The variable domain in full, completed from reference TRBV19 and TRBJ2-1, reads DGGITQSPKYLFRKEGQNVTLSCEQNLNHDAMYWYRQDPGQGLRLIYYSQIVNDFQKGDIAEGYSVSREKKESFPLTVTSAQKNPTAFYLCASKTTGAEWNEQFFGPGTRLTVL.

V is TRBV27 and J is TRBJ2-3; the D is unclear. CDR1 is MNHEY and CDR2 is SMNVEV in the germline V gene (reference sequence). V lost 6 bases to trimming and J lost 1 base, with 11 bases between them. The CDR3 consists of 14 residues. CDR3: CASSPIVGTDTQYF. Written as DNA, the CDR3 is TGTGCCAGCAGCCCTATAGTGGGCACAGATACGCAGTATTTT.

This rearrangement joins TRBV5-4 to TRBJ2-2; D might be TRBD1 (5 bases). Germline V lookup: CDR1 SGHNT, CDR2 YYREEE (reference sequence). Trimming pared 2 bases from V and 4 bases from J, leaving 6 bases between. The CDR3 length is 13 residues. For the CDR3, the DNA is TGTGCCAGCAGCTTAGACAGCACCGGGGAGCTGTTTTTT. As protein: CASSLDSTGELFF.

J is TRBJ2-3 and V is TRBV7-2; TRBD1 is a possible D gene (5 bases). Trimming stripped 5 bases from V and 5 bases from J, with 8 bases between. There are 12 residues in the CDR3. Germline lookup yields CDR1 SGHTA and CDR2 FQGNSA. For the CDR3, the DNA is TGTGCCAGCAGCCCCCAGGGAGATACGCAGTATTTT. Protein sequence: CASSPQGDTQYF.